This paragraph covers one T cell receptor beta chain sequence. This sample was included in a study of control samples from healthy donors and cancer patients. Sequenced by immunoSEQ multiplex PCR; TCRdb stores in-frame clones only, minus some. The data contain about 100,000 clones, approximately 80% of them singletons. Germline CDR1 and CDR2: SGDLS and YYNGEE. Trimming took off 0 bases at V and 8 bases at J, with 17 bases between the two ends. The CDR3 has 15 amino acids. This sequence joins TRBV9 and TRBJ1-2; D uncertain. Sequenced sample: blood. The receptor was derived from a man aged 25-45 years in good health. CDR3: CASSVGGIRLGGYTF. Here the CDR3 DNA reads TGTGCCAGCAGCGTAGGCGGGATCAGGTTGGGGGGCTACACCTTC.